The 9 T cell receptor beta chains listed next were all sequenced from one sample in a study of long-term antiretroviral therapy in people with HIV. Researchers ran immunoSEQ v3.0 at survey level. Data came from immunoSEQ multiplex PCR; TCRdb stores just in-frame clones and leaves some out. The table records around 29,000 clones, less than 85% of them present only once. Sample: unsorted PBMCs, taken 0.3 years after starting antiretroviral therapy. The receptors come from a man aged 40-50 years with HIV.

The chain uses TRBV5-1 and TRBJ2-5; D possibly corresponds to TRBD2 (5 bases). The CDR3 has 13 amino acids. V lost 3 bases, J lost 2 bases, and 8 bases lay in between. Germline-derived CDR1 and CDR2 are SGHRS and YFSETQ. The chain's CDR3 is CASSSGVQETQYF. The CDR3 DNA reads TGCGCCAGCAGCTCCGGGGTTCAAGAGACCCAGTACTTC.

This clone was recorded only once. In DNA, the CDR3 is TGTGCCAGCAGCTTGGACCCTAGCGGGGGAGCAGATACGCAGTATTTT. It yields the protein CASSLDPSGGADTQYF. The genes are TRBV11-2 and TRBJ2-3, with 10 bases lining up with TRBD2. The V and J ends lost 3 bases and 4 bases, in that order; junction bases with no gene match: 7. The CDR3 sequence is 16 residues long. Germline-derived CDR1 and CDR2 are SGHAT and FQNNGV.

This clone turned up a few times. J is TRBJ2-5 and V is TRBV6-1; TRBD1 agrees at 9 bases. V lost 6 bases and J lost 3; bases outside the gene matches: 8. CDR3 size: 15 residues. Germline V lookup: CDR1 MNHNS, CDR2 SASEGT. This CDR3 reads CASSSRGTGKETQYF. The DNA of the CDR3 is TGTGCCAGCAGCTCCCGAGGGACAGGGAAAGAGACCCAGTACTTC.

Here the CDR3 DNA reads TGTGCCAGCAGTTTATCAGTAGGTAATGGCTACACCTTC. Translation gives CASSLSVGNGYTF. The V gene is TRBV27, the J gene TRBJ1-2; D unclear. From germline, CDR1 is MNHEY and CDR2 SMNVEV (reference sequence). CDR3 size: 13 residues. The V gene lost 0 bases and the J gene lost 6 bases, with 8 bases spanning the gap.

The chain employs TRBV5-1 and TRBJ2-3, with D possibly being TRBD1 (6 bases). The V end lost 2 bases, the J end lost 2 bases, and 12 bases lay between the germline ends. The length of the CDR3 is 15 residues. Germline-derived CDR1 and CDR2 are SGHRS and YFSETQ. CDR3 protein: CASSLIQGLTDTQYF. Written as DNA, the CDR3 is TGCGCCAGCAGCTTAATACAGGGTCTCACAGATACGCAGTATTTT.

CDR3 amino acids: CASSLAGTVYNEQFF. Written as DNA, the CDR3 is TGTGCCAGCAGCTTAGCTGGGACAGTTTACAATGAGCAGTTCTTC. The chain joins TRBV7-2 to TRBJ2-1, with TRBD1 identical over 7 bases. Unmatched junction bases numbered 3, after V lost 0 bases and J lost 4 bases. The germline V gene has CDR1 SGHTA and CDR2 FQGNSA. There are 15 residues in the CDR3.

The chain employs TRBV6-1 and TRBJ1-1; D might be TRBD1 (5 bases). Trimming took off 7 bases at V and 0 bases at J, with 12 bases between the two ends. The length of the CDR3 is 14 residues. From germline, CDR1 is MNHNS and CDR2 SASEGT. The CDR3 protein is CASTNDRMNTEAFF. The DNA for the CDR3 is TGTGCCAGCACCAATGACAGAATGAACACTGAAGCTTTCTTT.

This CDR3 reads CASGTHRATNEKLFF. The CDR3 DNA reads as TGTGCCAGCGGCACACACAGAGCAACTAATGAAAAACTGTTTTTT. The chain carries TRBV2 and TRBJ1-4; D call uncertain. Germline CDR1 is SNHLY and CDR2 is FYNNEI. Trimming removed 8 bases from V and 0 bases from J, with 13 bases in between. The CDR3 has 15 residues.

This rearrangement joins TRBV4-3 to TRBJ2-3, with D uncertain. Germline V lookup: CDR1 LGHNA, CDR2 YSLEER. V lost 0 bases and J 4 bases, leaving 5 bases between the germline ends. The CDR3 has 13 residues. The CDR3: CASSQDFADTQYF. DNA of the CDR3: TGCGCCAGCAGCCAAGATTTTGCAGATACGCAGTATTTT.